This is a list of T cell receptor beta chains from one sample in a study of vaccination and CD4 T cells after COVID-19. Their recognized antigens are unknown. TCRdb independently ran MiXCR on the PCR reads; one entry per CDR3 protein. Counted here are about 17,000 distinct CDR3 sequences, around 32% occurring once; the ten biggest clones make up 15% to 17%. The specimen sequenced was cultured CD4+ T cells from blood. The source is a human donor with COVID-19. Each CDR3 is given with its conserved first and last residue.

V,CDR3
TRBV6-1,CASSSLGGYEQYF
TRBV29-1,CSAKTGGFTDTQYF
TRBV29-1,CSVPTSEYQETQYF
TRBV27,CASSGGGWGETQYF
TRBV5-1,CASSFEETQYF
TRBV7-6,CASSENKWTGSSYNSPLHF
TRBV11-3,CASSRDNYGYTF
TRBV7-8,CASSLVQGGYYGYTF
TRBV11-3,CASSLYSSGNTIYF
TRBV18,CASSLNAQNYEQYF
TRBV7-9,CASSLSDIPDTQYF
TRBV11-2,CASSLGWGGITDTQYF
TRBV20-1,CSARGGGSLHF